This is a list of T cell receptor beta chains from one sample in a study of control samples from healthy donors and cancer patients. Profiled with immunoSEQ multiplex PCR; TCRdb holds only in-frame clones, not every one. Of 84,000 or so clones detected, 91% appear once; the ten largest clones hold approximately 15%. Sequenced sample: blood. Every receptor here comes from a man between 25 and 39 years old in good health. Each CDR3 is given with its conserved first and last residue. D genes are given only for firm matches. Not all rows give a size; the values are once, few, many and, for expanded clones, a class.

TRBV7-3	-	-	TRBJ2-3	TGTGCCAGTAACAACACCCGCAAGCGGGCCCCCAAAAGCACAGATACGCAGTATTTT	CASNNTRKRAPKSTDTQYF
TRBV21-1	-	-	TRBJ1-4	TGTGCCAGCAGCAAAGTGGGTGAGACACTTAATGAAAAACTGTTTTTT	CASSKVGETLNEKLFF
TRBV5-1	-	-	TRBJ2-1	TGCGCCAGCAGCGGGGGTTCCTACAATGAGCAGTTCTTC	CASSGGSYNEQFF
TRBV7-2	-	TRBD2	TRBJ2-1	TGTGCCAGCAGCCTAAGACCGGGACTAGCGGGGAGCAATGAGCAGTTCTTC	CASSLRPGLAGSNEQFF
TRBV28	once	-	TRBJ1-2	TGTGCCAGCAGTTCCCCCGGGTATGGCTACACCTTC	CASSSPGYGYTF
TRBV7-9	-	-	TRBJ1-4	TGTGCCAGCAGCTTAAAGGCAGCAACTAATGAAAAACTGTTTTTT	CASSLKAATNEKLFF
TRBV2	-	-	TRBJ2-7	TGTGCCAGCAAAAGGGGAGGCTACGAGCAGTACTTC	CASKRGGYEQYF
TRBV2	-	TRBD2	TRBJ2-2	TGTGCCAGCAGTGAATCGGGTCTAGCGGGCTATACCGGGGAGCTGTTTTTT	CASSESGLAGYTGELFF
TRBV7-9	-	-	TRBJ1-6	TGTGCCAGCAGCCGCAGTCCGGGCGATAAGTCACCCCTCCACTTT	CASSRSPGDKSPLHF
TRBV7-9	-	-	TRBJ1-3	TGTGCCAGCAGCGAGGTGGGGATTGGCGGAAACACCATATATTTT	CASSEVGIGGNTIYF
TRBV4-1	-	-	TRBJ2-2	TGCGCCAGCAGCCAAGAAATCACCGGGGAGCTGTTTTTT	CASSQEITGELFF
TRBV9	medium-sized	-	TRBJ2-1	TGTGCCAGCAGCGCCTCTACCACGGCTTACAATGAGCAGTTCTTC	CASSASTTAYNEQFF
TRBV5-1	-	-	TRBJ1-1	TGCGCCAGCAGCTTCCCGAGGGGAGGGGACACTGAAGCTTTCTTT	CASSFPRGGDTEAFF
TRBV6-1	-	-	TRBJ1-1	TGTGCCAGCAGTGTAGTTCGGGGGCGATCAGGAACTGAAGCTTTCTTT	CASSVVRGRSGTEAFF
TRBV10-3	-	-	TRBJ1-1	TGTGCCTCGACAAAGGACGGCTCTTTAGAAGCTTTCTTT	CASTKDGSLEAFF
TRBV2	-	-	TRBJ1-5	TGTGCCAGCAGGTACCCCGGGGATGATCAGCCCCAGCATTTT	CASRYPGDDQPQHF
TRBV4-1	-	-	TRBJ2-2	TGCGCCAGCAGCCAAGGAGTAGGGACGAACACCGGGGAGCTGTTTTTT	CASSQGVGTNTGELFF
TRBV28	-	TRBD2	TRBJ2-3	TGTGCCAGCAGACGGACTAGCGGGGCAGATACGCAGTATTTT	CASRRTSGADTQYF
TRBV28	-	-	TRBJ2-3	TGTGCCAGCAATGGGAGGTCCCCGGGATTCGATACGCAGTATTTT	CASNGRSPGFDTQYF
TRBV7-9	-	-	TRBJ1-2	TGTGCCAGCAGCTTAGAGGGCGCAGATGGCTACACCTTC	CASSLEGADGYTF
TRBV19	-	-	TRBJ1-1	TGTGCCAGTAGTATAGTGGGGCAGGGTAGAACTGAAGCTTTCTTT	CASSIVGQGRTEAFF
TRBV6-6	-	-	TRBJ1-6	TGTGCCAGCAGTTACAGCGACAGACCCAAGAATTCACCCCTCCACTTT	CASSYSDRPKNSPLHF
TRBV6-6	-	TRBD1	TRBJ2-7	TGTGCCAGCAGTGACCACCGGGACAGACCCTACGAGCAGTACTTC	CASSDHRDRPYEQYF
TRBV19	-	TRBD1	TRBJ2-7	TGTGCCAGTAGTATCCACGGACAGGTCCCCGAGCAGTACTTC	CASSIHGQVPEQYF
TRBV9	-	-	TRBJ2-5	TGTGCCAGCAGCGTAAGACCGGGTAGAAAAGAGACCCAGTACTTC	CASSVRPGRKETQYF